Listed below are T cell receptor beta chains from one sample, sequenced in a study of T-cell memory formation after mild COVID-19. One entry per CDR3 protein, called by TCRdb with MiXCR from the 5' RACE reads. The sample shows about 280,000 distinct CDR3 sequences, roughly 8.2% of them seen only once. Sequenced input: PBMCs or a T cell subset sorted from them (not recorded which). All receptors come from a man younger than 35 who had mild COVID-19 (a few samples of this study predate the infection). Cell type and time point are not known. CDR3s include the opening cysteine and the closing phenylalanine or tryptophan. The D gene is left open where the match is weak. Clone size is shown for a subset of rows, as once, few, many or a class of expanded clone.

.	.	TRBV5-1	TRBJ2-5	CASSLEGVGETQYF
many	.	TRBV5-1	TRBJ2-3	CASSLVTGADTDTQYF
few	.	TRBV7-2	TRBJ1-3	CASSLNAGDTIYF
.	TRBD1	TRBV7-9	TRBJ2-7	CASSLGQASSYEQYF
.	.	TRBV7-3	TRBJ2-6	CASSLLTASGANVLTF
many	.	TRBV20-1	TRBJ2-7	CSARTVSSYEQYF
.	TRBD1	TRBV9	TRBJ2-7	CASSTRDSPSYEQYF
many	.	TRBV28	TRBJ1-3	CASSLSSFSGNTIYF
.	.	TRBV7-8	TRBJ2-3	CASSSDIQWDTQYF
.	.	TRBV6-5	TRBJ2-1	CASNRVAGGYNEQFF
few	TRBD2	TRBV7-3	TRBJ2-7	CASSIAGRDEQYF
few	.	TRBV12-3/TRBV12-4	TRBJ2-5	CATQKNRDQETQYF
few	.	TRBV20-1	TRBJ1-5	CSADTGHGQPQHF
.	.	TRBV6-5	TRBJ2-2	CASSFVGAHGELFF
few	.	TRBV6-5	TRBJ2-7	CASSYSSQPSYEQYF
.	.	TRBV6-5	TRBJ2-3	CASSYPGSTQYF
many	.	TRBV12-3/TRBV12-4	TRBJ2-2	CASSLQGTMFVAGELFF
once	.	TRBV19	TRBJ2-7	CASSSPGPGRIYEQYF
few	.	TRBV6-1	TRBJ2-6	CASYPSSSGANVLTF
many	.	TRBV24-1	TRBJ2-2	CATEEGSRTGELFF
few	.	TRBV7-2	TRBJ2-5	CASSGAWETQYF
few	.	TRBV4-1	TRBJ1-5	CASRRSLISNQPQHF
few	.	TRBV5-1	TRBJ1-2	CASSPGLYGYTF
many	TRBD1	TRBV12-3/TRBV12-4	TRBJ2-1	CASSLRQGAGDEQFF
many	.	TRBV12-3/TRBV12-4	TRBJ2-1	CASSPDYNEQFF
.	.	TRBV7-2	TRBJ2-1	CASSFSEMGNEQFF
.	TRBD1	TRBV12-3/TRBV12-4	TRBJ2-5	CASRTGVWETQYF
.	.	TRBV6-2/TRBV6-3	TRBJ1-2	CASSSKAHLYGYTF
few	.	TRBV5-8	TRBJ2-7	CASRLGRTYEQYF
few	TRBD2	TRBV20-1	TRBJ2-7	CSASGRDEQYF
.	TRBD1	TRBV7-3	TRBJ2-1	CASSSGTGENEQFF
.	.	TRBV6-5	TRBJ1-2	CASKLEGISGDGYTF
few	TRBD1	TRBV6-5	TRBJ2-5	CASSYPRDRGQETQYF
many	TRBD1	TRBV5-5	TRBJ1-5	CASSQQGGDQPQHF
.	.	TRBV12-3/TRBV12-4	TRBJ1-1	CASRGVGTEAFF
.	.	TRBV9	TRBJ1-5	CASSVTAGRNQPQHF
few	.	TRBV11-2	TRBJ1-2	CASSSEPVVYTF
.	.	TRBV27	TRBJ2-2	CASGGASGELFF
.	TRBD1	TRBV4-3	TRBJ1-1	CASSQDDRVSPEAFF
many	TRBD1	TRBV20-1	TRBJ1-2	CSATRDRVGGYTF
many	TRBD2	TRBV7-2	TRBJ2-3	CASGAGGAYADTQYF
many	.	TRBV18	TRBJ1-1	CASSSPVNTEAFF